This T cell receptor (beta chain) was sequenced in a study of early T cells in non-severe SARS-CoV-2 infection. This clonotype was counted a few times. CDR3 length: 17 residues. In germline, CDR1 is SGHAT, CDR2 FQNNGV. J lost 5 bases, V lost 5 bases, and 13 bases had no gene match. Unique molecular identifiers were affixed to single, distinct cDNA molecules. Via MiXCR, TCRdb re-called the 5' RACE reads, giving one row per CDR3 protein. The sample carries approximately 27,000 distinct CDR3 sequences, 4% to 5.5% recorded once. J is TRBJ2-3 and V is TRBV11-2; 10 positions agree with TRBD1. The source of this sequence is an adult who was a healthcare worker with PCR-confirmed SARS-CoV-2 infection or an uninfected control (not recorded which). The sequenced material came from whole blood. CDR3 bases: TGTGCCAGCAGCCCAGGCGGGACAGGGGTCTTCCTAGATACGCAGTATTTT. Amino acid sequence: CASSPGGTGVFLDTQYF.